Listed here are 25 T cell receptor beta chains from one sample, sequenced in a study of beta chain features in type 1 diabetes. TCRB transcripts that were expressed got sequenced, as all of the isolated RNA had been reverse transcribed. Sequencing used immunoSEQ multiplex PCR; TCRdb keeps in-frame clones, though not all of them. The sample has about 42,000 clones, roughly 50% seen once. The material sequenced was stem cell memory CD4+ T cells from blood. The source is a woman in her thirties in good health.

This clone was seen a handful of times. V usage is TRBV19 and J usage is TRBJ2-3; D unresolved. Trimming removed 8 bases at V and 1 base at J, with 19 bases between. The germline V gene has CDR1 LNHDA and CDR2 SQIVND (reference sequence). CDR3 length: 16 amino acids. CDR3 coding DNA: TGTGCCAGTGGTAGCTCGCCTAGTGGCGGCACAGATACGCAGTATTTT. Protein: CASGSSPSGGTDTQYF. Complete variable domain (other parts from reference TRBV19 and TRBJ2-3): DGGITQSPKYLFRKEGQNVTLSCEQNLNHDAMYWYRQDPGQGLRLIYYSQIVNDFQKGDIAEGYSVSREKKESFPLTVTSAQKNPTAFYLCASGSSPSGGTDTQYFGPGTRLTVL.

This rearrangement joins TRBV19 to TRBJ2-3; D possibly corresponds to TRBD2 (6 bases). Germline assignment: CDR1 LNHDA and CDR2 SQIVND (reference sequence). The V and J ends lost 3 bases and 5 bases respectively, with 9 bases between them. This CDR3 is 13 amino acids long. The CDR3 loop reads CASSMRDRDTQYF. The CDR3 DNA follows: TGTGCCAGTAGTATGCGGGACCGAGATACGCAGTATTTT.

This clone was detected a few times. The V gene is TRBV5-4, the J gene TRBJ2-5; 11 bases line up with TRBD1. This CDR3 spans 13 amino acids. J gave up 5 bases and V 4 bases, and 1 base lay outside the gene matches. Germline lookup yields CDR1 SGHNT and CDR2 YYREEE (reference sequence). The CDR3 protein is CASSRDRGETQYF. CDR3 nucleotide sequence: TGTGCCAGCAGCCGGGACAGGGGGGAGACCCAGTACTTC.

The chain recombines TRBV7-2 with TRBJ2-5; TRBD2 might be the D (6 bases). Deletions cut 4 bases from V and 5 bases from J, with 14 bases between. Germline V lookup: CDR1 SGHTA, CDR2 FQGNSA. The CDR3 sequence is 14 residues long. CDR3 in amino acids: CASSSPTRGETQYF. CDR3 DNA sequence: TGTGCCAGCAGCTCCCCGACTAGAGGGGAGACCCAGTACTTC.

About this clone: One junction end disagrees with the germline gene, perhaps due to a read error. The V and J genes are TRBV30 and TRBJ2-1; tentatively, D is TRBD2 (5 bases). The V gene's germline CDR1 is GTSNPN and CDR2 SVGIG (reference sequence). The CDR3 totals 12 residues. The CDR3 sequence is CAYLFLSGNVVF. Here the CDR3 DNA reads TGTGCCTACCTATTCTTATCGGGGAATGTGGTCTTC.

For this clone: The same CDR3 also results from other DNA sequences found in this sample. The gene calls are TRBV5-1 and TRBJ2-3, with D possibly TRBD2 on 6 matching bases. The V gene's germline CDR1 is SGHRS and CDR2 YFSETQ. The ends were cut back, 4 bases at V and 2 bases at J, with 11 bases in the middle. The CDR3 loop spans 14 amino acids. The DNA for the CDR3 is TGCGCCAGCAGCGGGGCGGGGCCCACAGATACGCAGTATTTT. This gives the protein CASSGAGPTDTQYF.

A few counts support this clone. The J gene is TRBJ2-1, the V gene TRBV7-9; the match to TRBD2 covers 13 bases. J lost 5 bases, V lost 5 bases, and 12 bases had no gene match. The CDR3 extends over 18 amino acids. Per the germline V gene, CDR1 is SEHNR and CDR2 is FQNEAQ (reference sequence). CDR3 residues: CASSPRATSGRTDNEQFF. CDR3 sequence (DNA): TGTGCCAGCAGCCCCCGGGCGACTAGCGGGAGGACCGACAATGAGCAGTTCTTC.

A single count supports this clone. The chain joins TRBV5-1 to TRBJ2-2, with D possibly TRBD2 on 5 matching bases. CDR1 SGHRS and CDR2 YFSETQ come from the germline V gene. V gave up 1 base and J gave up 2 bases, with 9 bases separating them. The CDR3 has 15 amino acids. CDR3 amino acids: CASSLLEGNTGELFF. CDR3 coding DNA: TGCGCCAGCAGCTTGTTAGAGGGAAACACCGGGGAGCTGTTTTTT. Looking up the rest from reference TRBV5-1 and TRBJ2-2 gives the full variable domain: KAGVTQTPRYLIKTRGQQVTLSCSPISGHRSVSWYQQTPGQGLQFLFEYFSETQRNKGNFPGRFSGRQFSNSRSEMNVSTLELGDSALYLCASSLLEGNTGELFFGEGSRLTVL.

This clone was seen more than once but under ten times. The gene calls are TRBV18 and TRBJ1-2, with a weak D call TRBD1 (6 bases). Germline CDR1 KGHSH, CDR2 LQKENI. The CDR3 has 12 amino acids. V was trimmed by 2 bases and J by 8 bases, leaving 9 bases between them. The CDR3 nucleotides read TGTGCCAGCTCACCAGGGGGCGAGGGCTACACCTTC. Amino acids: CASSPGGEGYTF.

The V and J genes are TRBV2 and TRBJ2-7; D gene ambiguous. Germline V gives CDR1 SNHLY, CDR2 FYNNEI. Trimming cost V 7 bases and J 1 base, with 5 bases left between them. There are 11 residues in the CDR3. The CDR3, as DNA: TGTGCCAGCACAGGATCCTACGAGCAGTACTTC. Translated: CASTGSYEQYF.

The chain carries TRBV5-4 and TRBJ2-2; possibly TRBD1 for D (5 bases). This CDR3 comprises 15 residues. Trimming removed 0 bases from V and 2 bases from J, with 8 bases in between. CDR1 SGHNT and CDR2 YYREEE come from the germline V gene (reference sequence). The CDR3, as DNA: TGTGCCAGCAGCTTGGTTCAGGGTAACACCGGGGAGCTGTTTTTT. As protein: CASSLVQGNTGELFF.

The V gene is TRBV10-3, the J gene TRBJ2-1; tentatively, D is TRBD1 (6 bases). The CDR3 is made up of 11 amino acids. Trimming cost V 10 bases and J 6 bases, with 10 bases left between them. Germline V gene lookup returns CDR1 ENHRY and CDR2 SYGVKD. CDR3 bases: TGTGCCACCGGACAGTCCAATGAGCAGTTCTTC. Protein sequence: CATGQSNEQFF.

The V call is TRBV28, the J call TRBJ2-7, with 7 positions matching TRBD1. The CDR3 runs to 12 residues. The V gene end was trimmed by 9 bases and the J gene end by 2 bases; junction bases not matched to a gene: 4. Looked up from germline, CDR1 is MDHEN and CDR2 is SYDVKM. The CDR3 loop reads CASRTGPYEQYF. DNA of the CDR3: TGTGCCAGTCGGACAGGACCCTACGAGCAGTACTTC.

This clone was seen only a few times. CDR3 residues: CASSLGWANYNEQFF. DNA of the CDR3: TGTGCCAGCAGCTTAGGTTGGGCAAACTACAATGAGCAGTTCTTC. The chain combines TRBV7-2 with TRBJ2-1; D call uncertain. The CDR3 contains 15 residues. With 1 base removed from V and 3 bases from J, the gap between germline ends came to 10 bases. Germline CDR1 SGHTA, CDR2 FQGNSA.

This clone was seen only a few times. The rearrangement uses TRBV29-1 and TRBJ2-7; no clear D. This CDR3 has 12 amino acids. Germline CDR1 is SQVTM and CDR2 is ANQGSEA. Trimming took off 4 bases at V and 1 base at J, with 8 bases between the two ends. CDR3 residues: CSVGKQSYEQYF. CDR3 nucleotide sequence: TGCAGCGTTGGAAAACAGTCCTACGAGCAGTACTTC.

Points on this clone: Relative to the germline gene, one junction end is altered; a read error may explain this. This rearrangement joins TRBV7-7 to TRBJ2-1, with 13 bases aligning to TRBD2. The CDR3 covers 15 residues. Germline values: CDR1 SSHAT, CDR2 FNYEAQ (reference sequence). CDR3 amino acids: CASSVTSGRANEQFF. Here the CDR3 DNA reads TGTGCTAGCAGTGTTACTAGCGGGAGGGCCAATGAGCAGTTCTTC.

The chain couples TRBV1 to TRBJ2-7; the table's TRBD2 call for D was not verified on the DNA. TRBV1 is reported as a pseudogene. CDR3 length equals 20 residues. For the CDR3, the DNA is TGCACCAGCAGCCACATGGGGACTTATCGGGTAGCGGGACTCTCCTACGAGCAGTACTTC. It encodes CTSSHMGTYRVAGLSYEQYF.

V and J are TRBV28 and TRBJ2-1; weak D call: TRBD1 (6 bases). V was pared by 8 bases and J by 8 bases, with 10 bases between. Germline V gene lookup returns CDR1 MDHEN and CDR2 SYDVKM. This CDR3 is built from 11 residues. The CDR3 nucleotides read TGTGCCAGCCGAGAGGGGGATGAGCAGTTCTTC. It translates to CASREGDEQFF.

The chain is built from TRBV5-1 and TRBJ1-2; tentative D call: TRBD1 (5 bases). The V end was cut by 0 bases, the J end by 4 bases, with 10 bases between. From germline, CDR1 is SGHRS and CDR2 YFSETQ. This CDR3 contains 14 residues. This chain's CDR3 is CASSLEAGPYGYTF. CDR3 in DNA: TGCGCCAGCAGCTTGGAGGCAGGGCCCTATGGCTACACCTTC.

This clone was seen once. The J gene is TRBJ2-5, the V gene TRBV28, with 10 nucleotides matching TRBD1. The DNA end lines up better with TRBJ2-7; the J call may be wrong. The germline CDR1 and CDR2 sequences are MDHEN and SYDVKM. The CDR3 contains 15 residues. This CDR3 reads CASSSGQGPSYEQYF. The CDR3 DNA reads as TGTGCCAGCAGTTCGGGACAGGGGCCGTCCTACGAGCAGTACTTC.

On this clone itself: Other DNA sequences from this sample encode an identical CDR3 as well. The rearrangement uses TRBV9 and TRBJ2-5; a weak D match, TRBD1 (7 bases). V lost 4 bases and J lost 5, with 15 bases in between. Looked up from germline, CDR1 is SGDLS and CDR2 is YYNGEE. This CDR3 is 14 amino acids long. DNA for the CDR3: TGTGCCAGCAGCAACCGACTAGGGGGCGAGACCCAGTACTTC. This translates into CASSNRLGGETQYF.

V gene TRBV7-9 combines with J gene TRBJ2-7; TRBD1 matches 9 bases. Germline CDR1 reads SEHNR; CDR2 reads FQNEAQ (reference sequence). Unmatched junction bases numbered 11, after V lost 5 bases and J lost 3 bases. The CDR3 has 16 amino acids. CDR3: CASSEYRDRVIYEQYF. The CDR3 coding sequence is TGTGCCAGCAGCGAATACCGGGACAGGGTTATCTACGAGCAGTACTTC.

This clone was seen once. This chain joins TRBV28 and TRBJ1-2; D possibly corresponds to TRBD1 (5 bases). CDR1 is MDHEN, CDR2 SYDVKM, per germline. V was trimmed by 6 bases and J by 4 bases, leaving 18 bases between them. The CDR3 is 15 amino acids. CDR3 sequence: CASRNPGTITYGYTF. The CDR3 DNA sequence: TGTGCCAGCAGGAACCCAGGGACTATAACCTATGGCTACACCTTC.

The chain has TRBV5-1 and TRBJ2-7, with TRBD2 matching 9 bases. This CDR3 has 16 amino acids. V shed 4 bases and J 2 bases; nucleotides not matched to a gene: 10. The germline gives CDR1 SGHRS, CDR2 YFSETQ. CDR3 protein: CASSGLAGVGTYEQYF. The CDR3 DNA reads as TGCGCCAGCAGCGGGTTAGCGGGAGTGGGGACCTACGAGCAGTACTTC.

The genes are TRBV30 and TRBJ1-1; 8 positions match TRBD1. The germline gives CDR1 GTSNPN, CDR2 SVGIG (reference sequence). J was trimmed by 4 bases and V by 3 bases; bases with no gene match: 4. This CDR3 has 13 amino acids. The CDR3 sequence: CAWRETGGTEAFF. The CDR3 bases are TGTGCCTGGAGAGAAACAGGGGGCACTGAAGCTTTCTTT.